This T cell receptor (beta chain) came from a study of a mutant IDH1 vaccine in newly diagnosed glioma. V shed 6 bases and J shed 2 bases, with 7 bases lying between them. This CDR3 region has 12 residues. TCRdb's copy holds only in-frame clones and misses some; the assay was immunoSEQ multiplex PCR. There are about 38,000 clones in the sample; roughly 80% occur only once, and 4.5% to 5.5% lies in the top ten. A remark on this clone: Its antigen remains unknown.

The time point denotes: week 23, last vaccination. Every single dose of the vaccine, 300 ug of mutant IDH1 20-mer peptide, came with topical imiquimod. V usage is TRBV6-7 and J usage is TRBJ2-5, with D unresolved. TRBV6-7 is sorted into the ORF group, with uncertain function. Sequences were derived from PBMCs, sampled from a glioma patient whose treatment included an IDH1 peptide vaccine. This receptor was identified in a man aged 40-49 years with glioma. CDR3 region: CASRLRQETQYF. CDR3 nucleotides: TGTGCCAGCAGGTTACGACAAGAGACCCAGTACTTC.